This T cell receptor (beta chain) was recorded in a study of Ad26.COV2.S vaccination and SARS-CoV-2 variants. Method: immunoSEQ multiplex PCR; TCRdb's copy keeps in-frame clones and lacks some. The sample shows around 240,000 clones, roughly 90% of them seen only once. The CDR3 spans 16 residues. Germline V CDR1 and CDR2: PRHDT, FYEKMQ (reference sequence). V lost 4 bases, J lost 1 base, and 7 bases stayed unmatched. As to treatment: around 19 received Ad26.COV2.S at low or high dose, single or two shots; about 5 received placebo; per-sample allocation not given. Each sample was drawn 63 days after the first injection (of vaccine or placebo).

The sequences come from peripheral blood, collected in a trial of Ad26.COV2.S vaccine versus placebo. This receptor was obtained from a person between 18 and 65 years old who received the Ad26.COV2.S COVID-19 vaccine or a placebo. The chain joins TRBV13 to TRBJ2-3; 8 nucleotides match TRBD2. CDR3: CASSSGLGGGTDTQYF. CDR3 coding DNA: TGTGCCAGCAGCTCGGGACTAGGGGGGGGCACAGATACGCAGTATTTT.